This entry is about one T cell receptor beta chain. Per the germline V gene, CDR1 is MDHEN and CDR2 is SYDVKM. The CDR3 runs to 16 residues. The germline V and J ends were trimmed by 5 bases and 0 bases, with 13 bases remaining between them. This sample is part of a study of blood T cell repertoires in COVID-19. Study-wide context: Samples representing acute and convalescent COVID-19 were sourced from the United States, Italy and Spain. PBMCs, B-cell-depleted T cells, or T cells were the source of the cDNA or gDNA that made up the material.

In the original analysis: The authors estimated nucleated cell counts from reference gene primer amplification. Method: immunoSEQ multiplex PCR; TCRdb's copy keeps in-frame clones and lacks some. Clone size and V and J calls were adopted from that table, with D and trimming inferred from the DNA. The table includes around 220,000 clones, 82% detected once. The chain employs TRBV28 and TRBJ1-4; D remains ambiguous. This sequence originates from a woman aged 80 or older with active or convalescent COVID-19. The sample comprised peripheral blood. Here the CDR3 DNA reads TGTGCCAGCAGTGTACTATACTCAGCAACTAATGAAAAACTGTTTTTT. The encoded protein is CASSVLYSATNEKLFF.